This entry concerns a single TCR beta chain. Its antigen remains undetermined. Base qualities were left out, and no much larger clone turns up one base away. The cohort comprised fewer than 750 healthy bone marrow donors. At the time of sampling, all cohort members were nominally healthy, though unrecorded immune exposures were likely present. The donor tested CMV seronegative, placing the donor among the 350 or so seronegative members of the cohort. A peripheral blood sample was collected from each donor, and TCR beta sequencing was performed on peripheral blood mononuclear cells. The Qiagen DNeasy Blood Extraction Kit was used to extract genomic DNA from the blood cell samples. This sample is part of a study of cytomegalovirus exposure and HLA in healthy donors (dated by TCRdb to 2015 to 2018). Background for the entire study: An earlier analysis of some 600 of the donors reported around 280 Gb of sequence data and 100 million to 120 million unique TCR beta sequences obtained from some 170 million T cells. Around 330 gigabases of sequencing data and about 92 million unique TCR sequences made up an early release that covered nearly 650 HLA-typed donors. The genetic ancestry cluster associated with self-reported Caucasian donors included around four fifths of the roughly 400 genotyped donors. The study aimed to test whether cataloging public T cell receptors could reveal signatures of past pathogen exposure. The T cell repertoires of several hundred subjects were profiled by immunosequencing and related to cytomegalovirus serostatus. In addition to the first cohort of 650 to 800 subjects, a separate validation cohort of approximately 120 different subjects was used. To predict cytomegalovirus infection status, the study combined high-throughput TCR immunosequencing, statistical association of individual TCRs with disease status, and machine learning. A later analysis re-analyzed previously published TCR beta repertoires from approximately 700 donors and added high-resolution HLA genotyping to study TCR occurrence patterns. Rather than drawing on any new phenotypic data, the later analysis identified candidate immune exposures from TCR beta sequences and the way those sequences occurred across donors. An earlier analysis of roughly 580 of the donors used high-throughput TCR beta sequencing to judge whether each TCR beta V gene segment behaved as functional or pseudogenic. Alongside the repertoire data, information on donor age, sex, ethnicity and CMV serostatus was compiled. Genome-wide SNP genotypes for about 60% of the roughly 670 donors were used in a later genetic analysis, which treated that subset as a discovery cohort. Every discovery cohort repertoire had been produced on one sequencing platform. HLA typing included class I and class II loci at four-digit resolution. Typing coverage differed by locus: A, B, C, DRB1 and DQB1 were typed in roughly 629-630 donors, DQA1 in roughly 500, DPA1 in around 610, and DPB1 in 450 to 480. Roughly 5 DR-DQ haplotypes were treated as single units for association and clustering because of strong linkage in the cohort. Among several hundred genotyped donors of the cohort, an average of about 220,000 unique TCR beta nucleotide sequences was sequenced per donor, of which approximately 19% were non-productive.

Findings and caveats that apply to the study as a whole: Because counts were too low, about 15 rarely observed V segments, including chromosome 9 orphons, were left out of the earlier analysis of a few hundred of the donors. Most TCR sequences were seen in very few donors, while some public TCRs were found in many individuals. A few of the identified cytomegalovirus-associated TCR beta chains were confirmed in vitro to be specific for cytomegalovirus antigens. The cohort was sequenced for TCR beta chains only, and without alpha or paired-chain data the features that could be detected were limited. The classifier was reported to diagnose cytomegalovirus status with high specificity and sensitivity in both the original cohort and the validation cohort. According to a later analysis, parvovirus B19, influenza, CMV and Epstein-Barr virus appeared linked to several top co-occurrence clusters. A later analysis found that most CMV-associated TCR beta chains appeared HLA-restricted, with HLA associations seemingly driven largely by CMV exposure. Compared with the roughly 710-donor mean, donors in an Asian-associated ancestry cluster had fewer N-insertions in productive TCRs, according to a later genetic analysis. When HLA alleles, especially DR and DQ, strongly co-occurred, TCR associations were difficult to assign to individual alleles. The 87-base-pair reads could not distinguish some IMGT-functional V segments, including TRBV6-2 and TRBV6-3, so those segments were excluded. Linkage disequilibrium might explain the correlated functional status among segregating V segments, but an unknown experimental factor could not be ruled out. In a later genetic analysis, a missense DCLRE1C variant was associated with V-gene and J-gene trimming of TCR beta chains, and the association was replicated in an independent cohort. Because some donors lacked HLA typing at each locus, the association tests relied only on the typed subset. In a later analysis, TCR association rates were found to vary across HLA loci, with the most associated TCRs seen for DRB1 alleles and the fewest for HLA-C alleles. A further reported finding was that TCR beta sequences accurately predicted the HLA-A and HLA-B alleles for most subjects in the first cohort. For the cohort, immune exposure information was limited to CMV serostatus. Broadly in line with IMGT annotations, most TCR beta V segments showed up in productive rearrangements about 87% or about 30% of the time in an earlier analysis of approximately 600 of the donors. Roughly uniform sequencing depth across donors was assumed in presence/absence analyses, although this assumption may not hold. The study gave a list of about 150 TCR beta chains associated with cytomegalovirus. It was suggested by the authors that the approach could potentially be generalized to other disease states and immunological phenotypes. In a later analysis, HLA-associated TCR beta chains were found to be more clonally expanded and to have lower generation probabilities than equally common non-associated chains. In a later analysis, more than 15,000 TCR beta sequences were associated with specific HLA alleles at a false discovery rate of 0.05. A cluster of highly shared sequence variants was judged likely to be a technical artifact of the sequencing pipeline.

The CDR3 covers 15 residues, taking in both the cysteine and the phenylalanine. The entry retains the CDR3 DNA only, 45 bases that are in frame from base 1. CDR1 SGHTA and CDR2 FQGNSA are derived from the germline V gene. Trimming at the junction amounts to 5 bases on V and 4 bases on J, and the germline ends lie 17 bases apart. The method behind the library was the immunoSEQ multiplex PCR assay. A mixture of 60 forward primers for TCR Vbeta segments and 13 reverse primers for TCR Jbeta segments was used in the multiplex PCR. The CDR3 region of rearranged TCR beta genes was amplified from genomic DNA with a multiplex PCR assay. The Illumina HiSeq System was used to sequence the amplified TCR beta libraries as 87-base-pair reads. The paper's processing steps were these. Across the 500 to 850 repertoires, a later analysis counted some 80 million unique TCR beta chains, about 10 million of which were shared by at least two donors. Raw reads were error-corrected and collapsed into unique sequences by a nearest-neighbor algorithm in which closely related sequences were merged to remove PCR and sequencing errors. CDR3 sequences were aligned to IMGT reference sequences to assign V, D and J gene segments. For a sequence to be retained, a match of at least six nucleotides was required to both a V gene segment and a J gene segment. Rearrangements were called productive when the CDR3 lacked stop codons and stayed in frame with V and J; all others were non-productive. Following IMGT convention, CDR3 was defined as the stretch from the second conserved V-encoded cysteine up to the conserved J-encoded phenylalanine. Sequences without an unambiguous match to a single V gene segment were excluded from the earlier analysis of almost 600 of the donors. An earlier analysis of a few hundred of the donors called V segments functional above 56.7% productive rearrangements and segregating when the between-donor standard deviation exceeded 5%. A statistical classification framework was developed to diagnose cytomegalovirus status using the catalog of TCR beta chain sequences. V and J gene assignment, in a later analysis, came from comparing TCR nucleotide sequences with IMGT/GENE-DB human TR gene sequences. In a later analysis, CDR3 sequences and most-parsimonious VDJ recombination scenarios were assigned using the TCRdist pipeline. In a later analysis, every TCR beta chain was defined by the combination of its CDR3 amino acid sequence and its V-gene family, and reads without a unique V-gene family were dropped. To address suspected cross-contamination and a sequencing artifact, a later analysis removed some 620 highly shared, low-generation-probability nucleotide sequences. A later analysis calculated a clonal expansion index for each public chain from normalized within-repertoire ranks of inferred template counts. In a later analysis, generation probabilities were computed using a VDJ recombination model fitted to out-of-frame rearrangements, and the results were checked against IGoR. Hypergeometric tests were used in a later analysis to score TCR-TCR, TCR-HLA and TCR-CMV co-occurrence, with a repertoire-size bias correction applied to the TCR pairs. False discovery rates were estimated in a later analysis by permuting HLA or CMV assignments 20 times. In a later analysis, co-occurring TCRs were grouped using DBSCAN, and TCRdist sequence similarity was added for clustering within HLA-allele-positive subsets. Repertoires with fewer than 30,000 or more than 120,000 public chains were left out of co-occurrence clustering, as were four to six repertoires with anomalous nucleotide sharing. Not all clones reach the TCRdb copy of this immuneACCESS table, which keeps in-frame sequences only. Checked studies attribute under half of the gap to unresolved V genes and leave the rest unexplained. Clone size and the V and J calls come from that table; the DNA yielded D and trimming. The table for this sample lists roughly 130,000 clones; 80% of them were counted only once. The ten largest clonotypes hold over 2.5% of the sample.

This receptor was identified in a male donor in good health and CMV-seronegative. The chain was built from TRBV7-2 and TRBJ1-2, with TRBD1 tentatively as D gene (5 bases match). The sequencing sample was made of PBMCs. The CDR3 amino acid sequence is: CASSPRQGFGYGYTF. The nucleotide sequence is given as TGTGCCAGCAGCCCCAGGCAGGGCTTCGGCTATGGCTACACCTTC.